This TCR beta chain was sequenced for a study of blood T cell repertoires in COVID-19. As for the study in general: Collection of acute and convalescent COVID-19 samples took place in the United States, Italy and Spain. PBMCs, B-cell-depleted T cells, or T cells provided the cDNA or gDNA that made up the material.

Original handling: Using reference gene primer amplification, nucleated cell counts were estimated. TCRdb's copy holds only in-frame clones and misses some; the assay was immunoSEQ multiplex PCR. The DNA was the basis for D and trimming; V, J and clone size are from that table. Of 99,000 or so clones detected, around 84% appear once; the ten largest clones hold roughly 14%. The CDR3 covers 13 residues. Germline lookup yields CDR1 SGHDN and CDR2 FVKESK. V lost 4 bases and J lost 7; bases outside the gene matches: 6. The sequence came from a woman older than 75 with acute or convalescent COVID-19. The sequencing input was peripheral blood. The rearrangement joins TRBV14 to TRBJ1-2, with 7 bases identical to TRBD1. The CDR3 protein is CASSRVDRAGYTF. The CDR3 coding sequence is TGTGCCAGCAGCCGGGTCGACAGGGCTGGCTACACCTTC.